These 18 T cell receptor beta chains originate from one sample sequenced in a study of human T cells and chemical hapten exposure. As to time point: pre-sensitization, week 0. Treatment in this sample: therapeutic diphenylcyclopropenone sensitization with weekly scalp DPC. Via MiXCR, TCRdb re-called the RACE reads, giving one row per CDR3 protein. The sample shows under 300,000 distinct CDR3 sequences, around 7.3% of them seen only once. Specimen: whole blood, collected in connection with sensitization to the hapten diphenylcyclopropenone (DPC). These receptors were taken from a man between 18 and 29 years old with alopecia areata. Some clones in this sample may be carry-over from other donors' samples.

V usage is TRBV27 and J usage is TRBJ1-2; a possible D gene is TRBD1 (5 bases). In germline, CDR1 is MNHEY, CDR2 SMNVEV (reference sequence). Trimming left V 4 bases short and J 2 bases short, with 8 bases between. The CDR3 totals 13 residues. This chain's CDR3 is CASSWAGNYGYTF. DNA for the CDR3: TGTGCCAGCAGTTGGGCAGGGAACTATGGCTACACCTTC.

V is TRBV6-9 and J is TRBJ1-1, with D tentatively TRBD1 (6 bases). V was pared by 9 bases and J by 8 bases, with 7 bases between. In germline, CDR1 is MNHGY, CDR2 SVAAGI. There are 9 residues in the CDR3. Here the CDR3 DNA reads TGTGCCAGGGGGGCAGAAGCTTTCTTT. It codes for CARGAEAFF.

The J gene is TRBJ2-4, the V gene TRBV4-3; D uncertain. The germline V gene has CDR1 LGHNA and CDR2 YSLEER. V dropped 2 bases and J dropped 8 bases, with 13 bases sitting between them. The CDR3 is 14 residues long. The CDR3 DNA reads as TGCGCCAGCAGCCAATTCGGATTATCTGACATTCAGTACTTC. Protein product: CASSQFGLSDIQYF.

This clonotype was detected ten times or more. The rearrangement links TRBV9 to TRBJ2-5, with a weak D call TRBD2 (6 bases). Trimming pared 3 bases from V and 2 bases from J, leaving 11 bases between. Germline V gene sequence: CDR1 SGDLS, CDR2 YYNGEE. CDR3 length: 14 amino acids. The CDR3 sequence: CASSGGALQETQYF. CDR3 in DNA: TGTGCCAGCAGCGGCGGGGCTCTACAAGAGACCCAGTACTTC. The variable domain in full, with the rest retrieved from reference TRBV9 and TRBJ2-5, is DSGVTQTPKHLITATGQRVTLRCSPRSGDLSVYWYQQSLDQGLQFLIQYYNGEERAKGNILERFSAQQFPDLHSELNLSSLELGDSALYFCASSGGALQETQYFGPGTRLLVL.

V gene TRBV19 combines with J gene TRBJ1-4, with 7 bases lining up with TRBD1. From germline, CDR1 is LNHDA and CDR2 SQIVND (reference sequence). Trimming took 7 bases from V and 2 from J; bases not matched to a gene: 7. CDR3 length: 15 residues. CDR3 sequence (DNA): TGTGCCAGTAACCCTCCGGGACAGACTAATGAAAAACTGTTTTTT. Translated, it gives CASNPPGQTNEKLFF. The full variable domain, completed using reference TRBV19 and TRBJ1-4, is DGGITQSPKYLFRKEGQNVTLSCEQNLNHDAMYWYRQDPGQGLRLIYYSQIVNDFQKGDIAEGYSVSREKKESFPLTVTSAQKNPTAFYLCASNPPGQTNEKLFFGSGTQLSVL.

This chain connects TRBV3-1 to TRBJ2-1; TRBD2 aligns across 11 bases. Germline V gene sequence: CDR1 LGHDT, CDR2 YNNKEL (reference sequence). CDR3 length: 16 residues. Losses at the gene ends were 4 bases for V and 5 bases for J; bases not matched to a gene: 7. CDR3 region: CASSPTPGLADNEQFF. As DNA, the CDR3 is TGTGCCAGCAGCCCCACACCGGGACTAGCGGACAATGAGCAGTTCTTC.

This clonotype showed up many times. The chain couples TRBV7-9 to TRBJ2-1; D may be TRBD1 or TRBD2 (5 bases each). V lost 6 bases to trimming and J lost 8 bases, with 20 bases between them. The CDR3 is 15 residues long. From germline, CDR1 is SEHNR and CDR2 FQNEAQ (reference sequence). The CDR3 loop is CASRGGPTRDHEQFF. The CDR3, as DNA: TGTGCCAGCAGAGGTGGGCCGACTCGGGACCATGAGCAGTTCTTC. The complete variable domain, with remaining parts taken from reference TRBV7-9 and TRBJ2-1, reads DTGVSQNPRHKITKRGQNVTFRCDPISEHNRLYWYRQTLGQGPEFLTYFQNEAQLEKSRLLSDRFSAERPKGSFSTLEIQRTEQGDSAMYLCASRGGPTRDHEQFFGPGTRLTVL.

Here the CDR3 DNA reads TGTGCCAGCAGTTTAATGGGGGATGAGCAGTTCTTC. Translation: CASSLMGDEQFF. This chain joins TRBV27 and TRBJ2-1; D may match TRBD1 or TRBD2 (5 bases each). Trimming removed 2 bases at V and 8 bases at J, with 7 bases between. Germline V gene lookup returns CDR1 MNHEY and CDR2 SMNVEV (reference sequence). This CDR3 spans 12 amino acids.

This clonotype showed up just a few times. The genes are TRBV11-2 and TRBJ2-5; D remains ambiguous. Per germline, CDR1 SGHAT and CDR2 FQNNGV. Trimming left V 4 bases short and J 7 bases short, with 10 bases between. The CDR3 is made up of 12 amino acids. The DNA for the CDR3 is TGTGCCAGCAGCTCCCTCCGGGCGACCCAGTACTTC. This gives the protein CASSSLRATQYF.

This clonotype turned up a few times. The chain has TRBV6-5 and TRBJ2-1; D is undetermined. Looked up from germline, CDR1 is MNHEY and CDR2 is SVGAGI. Deletions cut 6 bases from V and 2 bases from J, with 17 bases between. CDR3 length: 16 amino acids. CDR3 sequence reads: CASSPAWGTTYNEQFF. Written as DNA, the CDR3 is TGTGCCAGCAGCCCAGCTTGGGGAACTACCTACAATGAGCAGTTCTTC.

This clonotype appeared many times. The chain uses TRBV5-1 and TRBJ2-2; D is possibly TRBD1 (5 bases). CDR3 length equals 14 residues. CDR1 SGHRS and CDR2 YFSETQ come from the germline V gene. The V and J ends lost 6 bases and 4 bases respectively, with 13 bases between them. The CDR3 coding sequence is TGCGCCAGCACAAGGGCAGGGCCCACCGGGGAGCTGTTTTTT. Translated: CASTRAGPTGELFF.

The chain carries TRBV29-1 and TRBJ1-1; tentative D call: TRBD1 (6 bases). The CDR3 is 14 amino acids. Germline loops: CDR1 SQVTM, CDR2 ANQGSEA. V was shortened by 4 bases and J by 0 bases, with 12 bases between the two germline ends. The DNA for the CDR3 is TGCAGCGTTGCCCGGGGGCCCATGAACACTGAAGCTTTCTTT. Translated: CSVARGPMNTEAFF.

This clonotype was counted between two and nine times. The chain uses TRBV13 and TRBJ2-1; D tentatively reads TRBD1 or TRBD2 (5 bases each). The germline V and J ends were trimmed by 5 bases and 6 bases, with 14 bases remaining between them. This CDR3 region has 14 residues. Germline CDR1 PRHDT, CDR2 FYEKMQ (reference sequence). Here the CDR3 DNA reads TGTGCCAGCAGCACCCCCGAGGGGCCCAATGAGCAGTTCTTC. Its protein product is CASSTPEGPNEQFF.

The chain carries TRBV20-1 and TRBJ2-3; TRBD2 matches 9 bases. Germline trimming cut 0 bases from V and 6 bases from J; bases unmatched to any gene: 10. This CDR3 region has 16 residues. The V gene's germline CDR1 is DFQATT and CDR2 SNEGSKA (reference sequence). CDR3 amino acids: CSARDPERGALDTQYF. CDR3 coding DNA: TGCAGTGCTAGAGATCCGGAGCGGGGGGCCCTGGATACGCAGTATTTT.

This clonotype was detected only a few times. This chain links TRBV4-1 with TRBJ1-2; 7 positions agree with TRBD1. Germline CDR1 reads MGHRA; CDR2 reads YSYEKL. J gave up 4 bases and V 4 bases, and 9 bases lay outside the gene matches. The CDR3 runs to 15 residues. The CDR3 DNA reads as TGCGCCAGCAGCCCACAAACCGGGACAGTCTATGGCTACACCTTC. Amino acids: CASSPQTGTVYGYTF.

This clonotype has only a few counts. This chain joins TRBV20-1 and TRBJ1-3; a possible D gene is TRBD1 (6 bases). The V and J ends lost 4 bases and 2 bases respectively, with 15 bases between them. Germline values: CDR1 DFQATT, CDR2 SNEGSKA (reference sequence). This CDR3 comprises 15 residues. CDR3 in DNA: TGCAGTGCTATTCCCCTTAGGACAGCTGGAAACACCATATATTTT. Its translation is CSAIPLRTAGNTIYF.

This clonotype was detected many times. This chain uses TRBV5-1 with TRBJ2-7, with D unclear. The CDR3 extends over 14 amino acids. The V gene lost 0 bases and the J gene lost 1 base, with 8 bases spanning the gap. The germline V gene has CDR1 SGHRS and CDR2 YFSETQ. The CDR3 loop is CASSLEGRSYEQYV. CDR3 in DNA: TGCGCCAGCAGCTTGGAGGGCCGATCCTACGAGCAGTACGTC.

This clonotype occurred many times. The chain is built from TRBV7-9 and TRBJ2-4; TRBD1 agrees at 7 bases. The CDR3 has 16 residues. Germline loops: CDR1 SEHNR, CDR2 FQNEAQ (reference sequence). With V trimmed by 3 bases and J by 2 bases, 7 bases remained unmatched. Written as DNA, the CDR3 is TGTGCCAGCAGCTTCAGTTACAGGGGCCCCAAAAACATTCAGTACTTC. It yields the protein CASSFSYRGPKNIQYF.